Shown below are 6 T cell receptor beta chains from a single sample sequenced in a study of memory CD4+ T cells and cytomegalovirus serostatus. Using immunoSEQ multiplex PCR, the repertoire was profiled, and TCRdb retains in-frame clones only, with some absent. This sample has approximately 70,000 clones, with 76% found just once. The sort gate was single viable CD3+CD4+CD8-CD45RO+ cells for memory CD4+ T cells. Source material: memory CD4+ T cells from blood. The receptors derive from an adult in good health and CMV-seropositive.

This CDR3 is CASSQGEEELFF. Here the CDR3 DNA reads TGTGCCAGCAGTCAGGGTGAGGAGGAGCTGTTTTTT. V is TRBV25-1 and J is TRBJ2-2; perhaps TRBD1 as D (5 bases). Germline lookup yields CDR1 MGHDK and CDR2 SYGVNS. This CDR3 region has 12 residues. Trimming took off 5 bases at V and 10 bases at J, with 11 bases between the two ends.

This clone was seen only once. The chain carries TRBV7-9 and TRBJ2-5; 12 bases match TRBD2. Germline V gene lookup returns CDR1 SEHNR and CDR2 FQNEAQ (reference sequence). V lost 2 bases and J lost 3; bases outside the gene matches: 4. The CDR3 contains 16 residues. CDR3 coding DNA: TGTGCCAGCAGCTTATCAAGACTAGCGGGGGAAGAGACCCAGTACTTC. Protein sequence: CASSLSRLAGEETQYF.

The CDR3 sequence is CASSEIGGGGTEAFF. CDR3 nucleotides: TGTGCCAGCAGTGAAATAGGGGGGGGTGGCACTGAAGCTTTCTTT. The chain couples TRBV6-1 to TRBJ1-1; a weak D match, TRBD1 (6 bases). V lost 2 bases to trimming and J lost 4 bases, with 14 bases between them. This CDR3 has 15 residues. Germline V lookup: CDR1 MNHNS, CDR2 SASEGT.

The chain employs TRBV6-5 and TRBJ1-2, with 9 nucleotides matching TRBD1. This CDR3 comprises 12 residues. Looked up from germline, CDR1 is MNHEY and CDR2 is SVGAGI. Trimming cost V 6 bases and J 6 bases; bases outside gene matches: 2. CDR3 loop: CASSRQGDGYTF. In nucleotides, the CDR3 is TGTGCCAGCAGCCGACAGGGGGATGGCTACACCTTC.

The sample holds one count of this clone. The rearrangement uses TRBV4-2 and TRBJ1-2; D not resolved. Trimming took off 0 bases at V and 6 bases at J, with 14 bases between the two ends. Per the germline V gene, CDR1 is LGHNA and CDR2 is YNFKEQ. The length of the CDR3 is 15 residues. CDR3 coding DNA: TGTGCCAGCAGCCAAGATATTGCCCGACTCGATGGCTACACCTTC. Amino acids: CASSQDIARLDGYTF.

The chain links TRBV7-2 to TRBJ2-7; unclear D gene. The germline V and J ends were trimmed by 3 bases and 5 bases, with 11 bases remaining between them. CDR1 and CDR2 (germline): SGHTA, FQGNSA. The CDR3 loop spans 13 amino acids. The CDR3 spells CASSFGPPNEQYF. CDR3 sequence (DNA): TGTGCCAGCAGCTTCGGACCGCCCAACGAGCAGTACTTC.